These 32 T cell receptor beta chains were sequenced from one sample in a study of T cell repertoires in cytomegalovirus infection. TCRdb itself ran the reads through MiXCR, one entry per CDR3 protein. The sample has some 400,000 distinct CDR3 sequences, roughly 31% seen once. The source material was PBMCs. All receptors derive from a human donor in good health (CMV status not recorded). Some clones in this sample may be carry-over from other donors' samples.

This clonotype was seen a handful of times. This chain links TRBV7-9 with TRBJ1-4, with D possibly TRBD1 on 6 matching bases. Germline V gene data show CDR1 as SEHNR and CDR2 as FQNEAQ (reference sequence). This CDR3 is 15 amino acids long. Deletions cut 5 bases from V and 3 bases from J, with 13 bases between. Here the CDR3 reads CASSPWTASNEKLFF. CDR3 nucleotides: TGTGCCAGCAGCCCATGGACAGCCTCTAATGAAAAACTGTTTTTT.

Worth noting for this clonotype: A much bigger clone sits one base away, suggesting this may be a read error. The chain uses TRBV6-2 or TRBV6-3 and TRBJ2-4; 9 positions agree with TRBD2. Trimming cost V 10 bases and J 8 bases; bases outside gene matches: 9. Germline loops: CDR1 MNHEY, CDR2 SVGEGT. This CDR3 comprises 13 residues. For the CDR3, the DNA is TGTGCCACCGATTTTAGCGGGGGTGACATTCAGTACTTC. Protein product: CATDFSGGDIQYF.

V gene TRBV5-1 combines with J gene TRBJ2-1; no firm D call. The CDR3 loop spans 12 amino acids. With 0 bases removed from V and 12 bases from J, the gap between germline ends came to 10 bases. Germline CDR1 is SGHRS and CDR2 is YFSETQ. CDR3 residues: CASSLGLVGQFF. The CDR3, as DNA: TGCGCCAGCAGCTTGGGTCTAGTCGGGCAGTTCTTC.

Ten or more counts support this clonotype. The chain links TRBV28 to TRBJ1-5, with 7 bases that match TRBD1. Germline V gene lookup returns CDR1 MDHEN and CDR2 SYDVKM. V shed 6 bases, J shed 3 bases, and the junction held 11 bases outside the gene matches. The CDR3 loop spans 16 amino acids. Here the CDR3 reads CASSQTQGVLNQPQHF. The CDR3 nucleotides are TGTGCCAGCAGCCAGACTCAGGGGGTTCTCAATCAGCCCCAGCATTTT.

Only one count was recorded for this clonotype. This CDR3 is missing its conserved last phenylalanine or tryptophan, likely due to a read error. The J gene is TRBJ2-7, the V gene TRBV4-1; D possibly corresponds to TRBD2 (6 bases). The V end lost 2 bases, the J end lost 2 bases, and 31 bases lay between the germline ends. CDR1 is MGHRA, CDR2 YSYEKL, per germline. The CDR3 sequence is 21 residues long. DNA for the CDR3: TGCGCCAGCAGCCAATGGAGCAGAGGCTCTCTCGAGTCGGGGGTAACCTACGAGCAGTACTTA. Translating it yields CASSQWSRGSLESGVTYEQYL.

This clonotype has only a few counts. This chain uses TRBV7-9 with TRBJ2-5; the D is unclear. From germline, CDR1 is SEHNR and CDR2 FQNEAQ (reference sequence). CDR3 size: 13 residues. V lost 5 bases and J 1 base, leaving 8 bases between the germline ends. CDR3 sequence: CASSTPPQETQYF. In nucleotides, the CDR3 is TGTGCCAGCAGCACACCCCCCCAAGAGACCCAGTACTTC.

This clonotype was detected a few times. The rearrangement uses TRBV29-1 and TRBJ1-4, with D perhaps TRBD1 (6 bases). With 7 bases removed from V and 7 bases from J, the gap between germline ends came to 19 bases. The CDR3 is 14 amino acids. The germline CDR1 and CDR2 sequences are SQVTM and ANQGSEA. CDR3 region: CSAIPARGVEKLFF. CDR3 DNA: TGCAGCGCCATCCCGGCCAGGGGCGTTGAAAAACTGTTTTTT.

This clonotype was seen a handful of times. The gene calls are TRBV7-9 and TRBJ2-7, with TRBD2 matching over 7 bases. V lost 5 bases, J lost 6 bases, and 4 bases stayed unmatched. Germline CDR1 SEHNR, CDR2 FQNEAQ (reference sequence). The length of the CDR3 is 12 residues. CDR3 residues: CASSPGEGEQYF. CDR3 bases: TGTGCCAGCAGCCCCGGGGAGGGCGAGCAGTACTTC.

This clonotype has ten or more counts. This chain connects TRBV4-1 to TRBJ1-4; D perhaps matches TRBD1 (5 bases). CDR1 MGHRA and CDR2 YSYEKL come from the germline V gene. V was pared by 5 bases and J by 1 base, with 11 bases between. The CDR3 loop spans 15 amino acids. CDR3 sequence: CASSVVQGTNEKLFF. Here the CDR3 DNA reads TGCGCCAGCAGCGTCGTGCAGGGAACTAATGAAAAACTGTTTTTT.

The V and J genes are TRBV7-8 and TRBJ1-4; TRBD1 matches at 10 bases. The junction had 3 bases not matched to a gene; V was cut back by 4 bases and J by 4 bases. Germline V gene sequence: CDR1 SGHVS, CDR2 FQNEAQ. This CDR3 contains 15 residues. The CDR3 nucleotides read TGTGCCAGCAGCTCGGGGACAGGGGATAATGAAAAACTGTTTTTT. It translates to CASSSGTGDNEKLFF. The complete variable domain, with remaining parts taken from reference TRBV7-8 and TRBJ1-4, reads GAGVSQSPRYKVAKRGQDVALRCDPISGHVSLFWYQQALGQGPEFLTYFQNEAQLDKSGLPSDRFFAERPEGSVSTLKIQRTQQEDSAVYLCASSSGTGDNEKLFFGSGTQLSVL.

As to this clonotype: A clone one base away is much larger, so this may be a read error. This rearrangement joins TRBV7-2 to TRBJ2-7; 9 nucleotides agree with TRBD2. This CDR3 has 17 amino acids. V lost 3 bases, J lost 2 bases, and 11 bases stayed unmatched. The germline gives CDR1 SGHTA, CDR2 FQGNSA. As DNA, the CDR3 is TGTGCCAGCAGCTTCCCGTCTAGCGGGGACCTAACCTACGAGCAGTACTTC. Translated, it gives CASSFPSSGDLTYEQYF.

This sequence joins TRBV6-5 and TRBJ1-5; TRBD1 is a possible D gene (5 bases). Per the germline V gene, CDR1 is MNHEY and CDR2 is SVGAGI. Trimming removed 6 bases at V and 4 bases at J, with 13 bases between. The CDR3 sequence is 14 residues long. The CDR3 here is CASRGVGENQPQHF. The CDR3 bases are TGTGCCAGCAGGGGGGTGGGGGAAAATCAGCCCCAGCATTTT.

The chain employs TRBV5-6 and TRBJ1-2; 11 nucleotides line up with TRBD1. There are 16 residues in the CDR3. V lost 2 bases to trimming and J lost 8 bases; unmatched junction nucleotides: 11. The germline gives CDR1 SGHDT, CDR2 YYEEEE. The CDR3 sequence is CASSFGQGALAGGYTF. The CDR3 region has the DNA TGTGCCAGCAGCTTCGGACAGGGGGCCCTTGCGGGCGGCTACACCTTC.

This clonotype was detected a few times. This chain uses TRBV29-1 with TRBJ2-3; no firm D call. The CDR3 runs 14 residues. The germline CDR1 and CDR2 sequences are SQVTM and ANQGSEA. Between the trimmed V and J ends, which lost 0 bases and 4 bases, there was a span of 11 bases. The CDR3 spells CSVEDNEKPDTQYF. In DNA, the CDR3 is TGCAGCGTTGAAGACAACGAGAAACCAGATACGCAGTATTTT.

This clonotype showed up just a few times. CDR3 protein: CAISETQGANRNTIYF. The CDR3, as DNA: TGTGCCATCAGTGAGACTCAGGGGGCAAATCGAAACACCATATATTTT. This chain connects TRBV10-3 to TRBJ1-3; TRBD1 matches 8 bases. Germline V gene data show CDR1 as ENHRY and CDR2 as SYGVKD. There are 16 residues in the CDR3. The trim removed 2 bases at V and 5 bases at J, leaving 8 bases unmatched.

To note about this clonotype: One base away lies a much larger clone, so this may be a sequencing read error. The chain carries TRBV7-2 and TRBJ2-5; a possible D gene is TRBD1 (5 bases). Germline CDR1 reads SGHTA; CDR2 reads FQGNSA. The CDR3 length is 15 residues. Between the trimmed V and J ends, which lost 7 bases and 9 bases, there was a span of 24 bases. CDR3 nucleotides: TGTACCAGCACCCCAGGTTCGGTAGCAGGGCCATCCCAGTACTTC. The encoded protein is CTSTPGSVAGPSQYF.

The chain joins TRBV9 to TRBJ2-4, with 7 bases aligning to TRBD2. The CDR3 spans 15 residues. Germline loops: CDR1 SGDLS, CDR2 YYNGEE. V lost 3 bases and J lost 0; bases outside the gene matches: 3. The CDR3 loop reads CASSGGGVAKNIQYF. CDR3 nucleotides: TGTGCCAGCAGCGGGGGGGGAGTAGCCAAAAACATTCAGTACTTC.

This clonotype was seen a few times. The chain is built from TRBV19 and TRBJ1-5; TRBD1 aligns across 9 bases. The germline V gene encodes CDR1 LNHDA and CDR2 SQIVND (reference sequence). Trimming at V came to 5 bases and at J to 2 bases, leaving 4 bases not matched to a gene. This CDR3 comprises 15 residues. CDR3 loop: CASSRQGEGNQPQHF. CDR3 coding DNA: TGTGCCAGTAGTCGACAGGGGGAGGGCAATCAGCCCCAGCATTTT.

Ten or more counts support this clonotype. The CDR3 DNA reads TGTGCCAGCAGTTTCAGAAGGGGCAGCACCGGGGAGCTGTTTTTT. It encodes CASSFRRGSTGELFF. The J gene is TRBJ2-2, the V gene TRBV28, with D perhaps TRBD1 (5 bases). The CDR3 is 15 amino acids. V was pared by 3 bases and J by 4 bases, with 12 bases between. Germline V gene data show CDR1 as MDHEN and CDR2 as SYDVKM.

This sequence joins TRBV6-6 and TRBJ2-1; D is possibly TRBD1 (6 bases). Germline V CDR1 and CDR2: MNHNY, SVGAGI (reference sequence). The CDR3 consists of 14 residues. V shed 8 bases and J shed 5 bases, with 16 bases lying between them. The CDR3 coding sequence is TGTGCCAGCCAGCCACAGAGGGGGAACAATGAGCAGTTCTTC. Protein sequence: CASQPQRGNNEQFF.

This clonotype occurred a few times. CDR3 coding DNA: TGTGCCAGCAGTTTAAGCACAGTGCAGCCCCAGCATTTT. This codes for CASSLSTVQPQHF. This rearrangement joins TRBV27 to TRBJ1-5; D ambiguous. The CDR3 consists of 13 residues. Trimming removed 2 bases from V and 7 bases from J, with 9 bases in between. Germline V gene sequence: CDR1 MNHEY, CDR2 SMNVEV (reference sequence).

For this clonotype: The junction departs from germline at one end; a sequencing error may be responsible. The chain links TRBV7-6 to TRBJ2-1; possibly TRBD2 for D (5 bases). Germline CDR1 and CDR2: SGHVS and FNYEAQ. There are 17 residues in the CDR3. The CDR3 region has the DNA TGTGCCAGCAGCTTAGTAACGCGGGTGAACTCCTACAATGAGCCGTTCTTC. It encodes CASSLVTRVNSYNEPFF.

This clonotype came up a few times. The V call is TRBV7-6, the J call TRBJ2-7, with D tentatively TRBD1 or TRBD2 (6 bases each). Between the trimmed V and J ends, which lost 1 base and 2 bases, there was a span of 15 bases. The germline V gene has CDR1 SGHVS and CDR2 FNYEAQ. The CDR3 extends over 16 amino acids. CDR3 in amino acids: CASSLVGGTRPYEQYF. CDR3 coding DNA: TGTGCCAGCAGCTTAGTTGGGGGGACAAGACCCTACGAGCAGTACTTC.

This clonotype was picked up a small number of times. CDR3 sequence (DNA): TGTGCCACCAGCAGGCTACGAGGGGGGGGAAGCAATCAGCCCCAGCATTTT. This codes for CATSRLRGGGSNQPQHF. The V gene is TRBV15, the J gene TRBJ1-5; possibly TRBD1 for D (6 bases). This CDR3 contains 17 residues. Germline values: CDR1 LNHNV, CDR2 YYDKDF (reference sequence). V lost 3 bases, J lost 1 base, and 16 bases lay in between.

This clonotype showed up just a few times. V is TRBV15 and J is TRBJ2-1; D might be TRBD2 (5 bases). The CDR3 consists of 14 residues. Germline CDR1 reads LNHNV; CDR2 reads YYDKDF (reference sequence). Trimming took 5 bases from V and 10 from J, leaving 18 bases between them. The CDR3 nucleotides read TGTGCCACCAGCCACCGAGGGCCAGAAGGCGAGCAGTTCTTC. Protein: CATSHRGPEGEQFF. The whole variable domain, remainder taken from reference TRBV15 and TRBJ2-1, is DAMVIQNPRYQVTQFGKPVTLSCSQTLNHNVMYWYQQKSSQAPKLLFHYYDKDFNNEADTPDNFQSRRPNTSFCFLDIRSPGLGDTAMYLCATSHRGPEGEQFFGPGTRLTVL.

The gene calls are TRBV2 and TRBJ2-7, with D perhaps matching TRBD1 (6 bases). The CDR3 is 14 amino acids. V dropped 2 bases and J dropped 9 bases, with 17 bases sitting between them. Germline values: CDR1 SNHLY, CDR2 FYNNEI. DNA for the CDR3: TGTGCCAGCAGTGAAACAGGGTTCCGGGGAGCGCAGTACTTC. Its translation is CASSETGFRGAQYF. Full variable domain (missing parts from reference TRBV2 and TRBJ2-7): EPEVTQTPSHQVTQMGQEVILRCVPISNHLYFYWYRQILGQKVEFLVSFYNNEISEKSEIFDDQFSVERPDGSNFTLKIRSTKLEDSAMYFCASSETGFRGAQYFGPGTRLTVT.

The rearrangement joins TRBV20-1 to TRBJ2-5; TRBD1 agrees at 7 bases. V dropped 2 bases and J dropped 4; count of bases not matched to a gene: 10. This CDR3 has 15 amino acids. The germline V gene encodes CDR1 DFQATT and CDR2 SNEGSKA (reference sequence). CDR3 bases: TGCAGTGCTAGATCAAGACAGGGAGTAGGAGAGACCCAGTACTTC. Translated: CSARSRQGVGETQYF.

This rearrangement joins TRBV20-1 to TRBJ2-3, with TRBD2 matching over 13 bases. With 1 base clipped from V and 6 bases from J, the junction kept 13 bases outside the gene matches. The CDR3 loop spans 18 amino acids. CDR1 and CDR2 from the germline V gene are DFQATT and SNEGSKA (reference sequence). The CDR3 spells CSARGELAGGPFEDTQYF. The CDR3 region has the DNA TGCAGTGCTAGAGGTGAACTAGCGGGGGGGCCGTTTGAGGATACGCAGTATTTT.

This clonotype has a count of ten or more. This chain uses TRBV6-1 with TRBJ1-1, with D possibly matching TRBD1 (6 bases). The CDR3 totals 11 residues. Germline V gene sequence: CDR1 MNHNS, CDR2 SASEGT. Trimming took off 5 bases at V and 11 bases at J, with 12 bases between the two ends. The DNA of the CDR3 is TGTGCCAGCAGTCGGCAGGGGTTGGCTTTCTTT. It translates to CASSRQGLAFF.

As to this clonotype: At one end the junction does not follow the germline gene, possibly because of a read error. J is TRBJ2-5 and V is TRBV11-2; D gene uncertain. The CDR3 covers 16 residues. Germline CDR1 reads SGHAT; CDR2 reads FQNNGV. In nucleotides, the CDR3 is TGTGCCAGCAGCCCACCCGCTGTTGGCGGTTTAGATACCCAGTCCTTC. It is translated as CASSPPAVGGLDTQSF.

This chain uses TRBV6-1 with TRBJ2-7; TRBD1 matches 9 bases. From germline, CDR1 is MNHNS and CDR2 SASEGT. V lost 6 bases and J lost 6; bases outside the gene matches: 9. This CDR3 contains 14 residues. The CDR3 nucleotides are TGTGCCAGCAGGGAACAGGGGGCGCAGATCGAGCAGTACTTC. Translated: CASREQGAQIEQYF.

This clonotype is a singleton in its sample. This chain connects TRBV15 to TRBJ1-2; D remains ambiguous. The CDR3 has 12 amino acids. The V end was cut by 0 bases, the J end by 8 bases, with 7 bases between. Germline V gives CDR1 LNHNV, CDR2 YYDKDF (reference sequence). The CDR3: CATSRDSGGYTF. CDR3 sequence (DNA): TGTGCCACCAGCAGAGATTCGGGGGGCTACACCTTC. Using reference TRBV15 and TRBJ1-2 for the parts outside the CDR3, the full variable domain is DAMVIQNPRYQVTQFGKPVTLSCSQTLNHNVMYWYQQKSSQAPKLLFHYYDKDFNNEADTPDNFQSRRPNTSFCFLDIRSPGLGDTAMYLCATSRDSGGYTFGSGTRLTVV.